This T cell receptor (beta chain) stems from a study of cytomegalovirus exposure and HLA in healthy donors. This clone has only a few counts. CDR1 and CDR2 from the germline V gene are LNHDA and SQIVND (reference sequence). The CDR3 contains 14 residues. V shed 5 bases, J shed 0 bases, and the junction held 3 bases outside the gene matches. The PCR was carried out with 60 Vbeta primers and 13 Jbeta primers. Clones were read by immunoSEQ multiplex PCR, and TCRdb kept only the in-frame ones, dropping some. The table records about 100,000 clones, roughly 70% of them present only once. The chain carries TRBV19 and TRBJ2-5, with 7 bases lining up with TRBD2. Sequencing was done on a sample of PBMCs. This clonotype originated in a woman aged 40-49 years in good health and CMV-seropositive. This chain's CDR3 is CASSGGTNQETQYF. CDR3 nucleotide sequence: TGTGCCAGTAGTGGAGGGACTAACCAAGAGACCCAGTACTTC.